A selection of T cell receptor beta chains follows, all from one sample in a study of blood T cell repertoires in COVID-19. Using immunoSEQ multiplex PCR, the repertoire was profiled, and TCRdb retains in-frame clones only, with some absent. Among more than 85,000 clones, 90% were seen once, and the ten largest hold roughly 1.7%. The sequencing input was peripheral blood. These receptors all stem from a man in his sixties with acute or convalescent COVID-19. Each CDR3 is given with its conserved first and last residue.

CASSHNTPGETQYF,TRBV5-1,TRBJ2-5
CASSLGTTRLSKADEQFF,TRBV7-6,TRBJ2-1
CASSLQGARNQPQHF,TRBV28,TRBJ1-5
CSVDSQGALYGYTF,TRBV29-1,TRBJ1-2
CARRQVTDTQYF,TRBV5-3,TRBJ2-3
CASSSGAGPPNNEQFF,TRBV5-1,TRBJ2-1
CASSQGSGYSNQPQHF,TRBV27,TRBJ1-5
CSVLGTGGLEQFF,TRBV29-1,TRBJ2-1
CASSPASGIYEQYF,TRBV18,TRBJ2-7
CASSPRREDTFSTDTQYF,TRBV9,TRBJ2-3
CASSKQGEQETQYF,TRBV7-2,TRBJ2-5
CASSRRGPATGELFF,TRBV3-1/TRBV3-2,TRBJ2-2
CASSFTLTSGNTIYF,TRBV28,TRBJ1-3
CASSRGTEYNEQFF,TRBV19,TRBJ2-1
CASSSIAAALQETQYF,TRBV19,TRBJ2-5